The text below deals with one TCR beta chain. Antigen specificity is unknown. Clones were read by immunoSEQ multiplex PCR, and TCRdb kept only the in-frame ones, dropping some. The sample contains 100,000 or so clones, roughly 89% of which appear only once. Autologous stem cell transplantation was followed by relapse in every patient, and brentuximab vedotin exposure varied. This sample was included in a study of PD-1 blockade in classical Hodgkin lymphoma. Study overall: Patients received nivolumab 3 mg/kg intravenously every 2 weeks.

The study's findings and limits: At baseline, newly diagnosed patients reportedly showed less TCR diversity than healthy donors. Sources of repertoire differences remain undefined, possibly disease activity or prior therapy. Baseline diversity resembling that of newly diagnosed patients was seen in complete responders.

This CDR3 is built from 15 residues. Germline values: CDR1 LGHNA, CDR2 YNFKEQ. J lost 2 bases, V lost 1 base, and 2 bases had no gene match. The sequenced sample was peripheral blood mononuclear cells (PBMCs), obtained before the second cycle of nivolumab. This rearrangement joins TRBV4-2 to TRBJ2-5, with 9 bases identical to TRBD2. This receptor was taken from a human donor with classical Hodgkin lymphoma. Written as DNA, the CDR3 is TGTGCCAGCAGCCAAGTTAGCGGGAGTCAAGAGACCCAGTACTTC. Its protein is CASSQVSGSQETQYF.